This TCR beta chain was identified in a study of blood T cell repertoires in COVID-19. Germline values: CDR1 SNHLY, CDR2 FYNNEI. With 10 bases clipped from V and 8 bases from J, the junction kept 8 bases outside the gene matches. CDR3 length: 12 amino acids. Methods used by the authors: Amplifying reference gene primers gave estimates of nucleated cell counts. The protocol was immunoSEQ multiplex PCR, while the TCRdb copy is restricted to in-frame clones and leaves out a portion. For V, J and clone size, that table is used; D and trimming come from the DNA. The sample includes about 150,000 clones, approximately 80% seen only once; the top ten take about an eighth. The Seattle patients, enrolled during active infection, were followed longitudinally.

This TCR was sampled from a woman aged 55-69 years with COVID-19, enrolled during active disease. Sequencing was carried out using peripheral blood. The chain is built from TRBV2 and TRBJ1-2; 9 bases map to TRBD1. For the CDR3, the DNA is TGTGCCACCTTACAGGGGGCCGGGGGCTACACCTTC. This gives the protein CATLQGAGGYTF.